This T cell receptor beta chain derives from a study of early T cells in non-severe SARS-CoV-2 infection. On the study more broadly: Sequenced material consisted of bulk RNA (from unsorted whole blood), and chains were unpaired.

CDR1 and CDR2 from the germline V gene are SQVTM and ANQGSEA. The CDR3 contains 12 residues. With 7 bases removed from V and 7 bases from J, the gap between germline ends came to 14 bases. In the library, individual cDNA molecules carried attached unique molecular identifiers. TCRdb re-called the 5' RACE reads through MiXCR, storing one row per CDR3 protein. The sample lists around 67,000 distinct CDR3 sequences; around 11% were seen once. Findings of the study overall: Anti-spike CD8 responses were favored by VDJdb matching, which missed private and CD4 specificities.

In regard to this clonotype: Its target is not known.

This chain uses TRBV29-1 with TRBJ1-5; no definite D call. The sample comprised whole blood. This sequence originates from an adult who was a healthcare worker with PCR-confirmed SARS-CoV-2 infection or an uninfected control (not recorded which). CDR3 DNA sequence: TGCAGCGCTAGAGAGGGCGGGCAGCCCCAGCATTTT. Amino acids: CSAREGGQPQHF. The complete variable domain, with remaining parts taken from reference TRBV29-1 and TRBJ1-5, reads SAVISQKPSRDICQRGTSLTIQCQVDSQVTMMFWYRQQPGQSLTLIATANQGSEATYESGFVIDKFPISRPNLTFSTLTVSNMSPEDSSIYLCSAREGGQPQHFGDGTRLSIL.